This T cell receptor beta chain was sequenced in a study of T cells in Graves' hyperthyroidism and ophthalmopathy. General study findings and limits: Blood samples included most of the expanded thyroid clonotypes exceeding 0.001.

With regard to this clonotype: Its specificity is unknown.

Patients between 18 and 65 years old had hyperthyroidism, newly diagnosed and lasting under 2 months. Around 10 ml fresh peripheral blood yielded the PBMCs. TCR beta CDR3 region amplification was performed from RNA transcripts. Primed by the HTBI set, a first-round RT-PCR was run on the TCR CDR3. TCRdb reprocessed the multiplex PCR reads via MiXCR and lists one record per CDR3 protein. The sample lists some 800,000 distinct CDR3 sequences, 38% seen once, with about 9% in the top ten. Sequencing input: blood. This sequence was found in a man between 18 and 29 years old with Graves' hyperthyroidism.

The CDR3 nucleotides read TGTGCCTCTTTTTTGGGTTCTGGAAACACCATATATTTT. This encodes CASFLGSGNTIYF. This sequence joins TRBV2 and TRBJ1-3, with D unclear. Germline CDR1 is SNHLY and CDR2 is FYNNEI. Trimming cost V 11 bases and J 1 base, with 12 bases left between them. The CDR3 is 13 residues long. Supplemented by reference TRBV2 and TRBJ1-3, the full variable domain reads EPEVTQTPSHQVTQMGQEVILRCVPISNHLYFYWYRQILGQKVEFLVSFYNNEISEKSEIFDDQFSVERPDGSNFTLKIRSTKLEDSAMYFCASFLGSGNTIYFGEGSWLTVV.